What follows describes a single TCR beta chain. What it binds is unknown. The source of the sample is a study of T cells in pancreatic ductal adenocarcinoma. The CDR3 runs 15 residues. Germline V gene lookup returns CDR1 ENHRY and CDR2 SYGVKD. V was trimmed by 7 bases and J by 1 base, leaving 15 bases between them. Profiling relied on immunoSEQ multiplex PCR, and the TCRdb table lists in-frame clones only, not all of them. The sample includes 97,000 or so clones, nearly 95% of them seen just once. No neoadjuvant therapy was given to the selected pancreatic ductal adenocarcinoma patients before their surgery. Study-wide findings and caveats: Unique clonotypes were around 8-fold more numerous in blood than in tumor. Mean clonality was about 0.11 in tumors and 0.07 to 0.075 in blood, not significantly different.

This sequence originates from a human donor with pancreatic ductal adenocarcinoma. The sequenced sample consisted of PBMCs. The V call is TRBV10-3, the J call TRBJ2-3; D might be TRBD2 (6 bases). CDR3 DNA: TGTGCCATCACTAAGGAGGGCCTCGGCACAGATACGCAGTATTTT. It specifies CAITKEGLGTDTQYF.